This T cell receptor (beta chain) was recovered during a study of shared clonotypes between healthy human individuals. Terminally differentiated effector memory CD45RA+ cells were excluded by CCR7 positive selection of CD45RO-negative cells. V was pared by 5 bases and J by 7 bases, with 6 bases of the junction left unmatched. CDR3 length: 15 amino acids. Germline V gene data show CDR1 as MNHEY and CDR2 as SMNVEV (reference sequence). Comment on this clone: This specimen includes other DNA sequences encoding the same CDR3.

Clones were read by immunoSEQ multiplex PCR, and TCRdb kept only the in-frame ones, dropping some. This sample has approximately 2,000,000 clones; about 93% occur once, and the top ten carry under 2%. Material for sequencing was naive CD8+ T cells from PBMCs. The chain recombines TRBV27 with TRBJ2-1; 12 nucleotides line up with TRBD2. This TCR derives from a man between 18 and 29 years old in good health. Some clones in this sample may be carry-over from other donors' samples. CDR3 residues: CASSILAGGGNEQFF. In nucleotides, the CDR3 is TGTGCCAGCAGTATACTAGCGGGAGGTGGGAATGAGCAGTTCTTC.